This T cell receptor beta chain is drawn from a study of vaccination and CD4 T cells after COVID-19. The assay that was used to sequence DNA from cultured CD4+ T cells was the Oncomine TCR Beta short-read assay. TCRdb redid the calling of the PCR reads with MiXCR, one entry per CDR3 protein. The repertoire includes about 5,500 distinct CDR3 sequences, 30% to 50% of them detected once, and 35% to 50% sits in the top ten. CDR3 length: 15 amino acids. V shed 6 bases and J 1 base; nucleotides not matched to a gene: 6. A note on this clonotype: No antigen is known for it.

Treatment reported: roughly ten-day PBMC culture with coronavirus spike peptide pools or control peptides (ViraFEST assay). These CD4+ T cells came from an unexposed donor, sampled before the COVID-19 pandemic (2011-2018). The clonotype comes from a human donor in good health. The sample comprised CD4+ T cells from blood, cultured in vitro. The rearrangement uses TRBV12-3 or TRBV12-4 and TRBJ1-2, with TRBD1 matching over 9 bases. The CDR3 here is CASSPGQGVNYGYTF. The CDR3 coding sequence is TGTGCCAGCAGCCCGGGACAGGGAGTTAACTATGGCTACACCTTC.